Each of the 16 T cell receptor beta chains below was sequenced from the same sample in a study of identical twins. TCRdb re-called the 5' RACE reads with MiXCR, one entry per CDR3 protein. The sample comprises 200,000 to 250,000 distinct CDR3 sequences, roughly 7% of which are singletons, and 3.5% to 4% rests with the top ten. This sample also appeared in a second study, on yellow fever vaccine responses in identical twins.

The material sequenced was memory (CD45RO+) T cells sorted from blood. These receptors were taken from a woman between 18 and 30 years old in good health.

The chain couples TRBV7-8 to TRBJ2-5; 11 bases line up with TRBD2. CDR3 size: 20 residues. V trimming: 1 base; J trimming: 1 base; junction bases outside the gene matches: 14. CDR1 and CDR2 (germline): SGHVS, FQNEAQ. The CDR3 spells CASSLGFASGGLGFQETQYF. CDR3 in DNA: TGTGCCAGCAGCTTAGGCTTCGCTAGCGGGGGGTTGGGTTTCCAAGAGACCCAGTACTTC.

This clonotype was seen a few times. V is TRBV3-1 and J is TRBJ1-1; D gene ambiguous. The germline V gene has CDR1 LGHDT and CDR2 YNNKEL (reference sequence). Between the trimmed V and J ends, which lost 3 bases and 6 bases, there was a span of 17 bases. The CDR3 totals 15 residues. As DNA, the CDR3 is TGTGCCAGCAGCCACCGCCGGGTTCCGGACGCTGAAGCTTTCTTT. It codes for CASSHRRVPDAEAFF.

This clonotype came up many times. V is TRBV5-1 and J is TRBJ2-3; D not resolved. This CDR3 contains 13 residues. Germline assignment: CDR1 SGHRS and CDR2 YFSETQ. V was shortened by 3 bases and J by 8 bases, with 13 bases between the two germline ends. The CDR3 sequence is CASSSPTLSTQYF. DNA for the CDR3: TGCGCCAGCAGCTCGCCCACCCTGAGTACGCAGTATTTT.

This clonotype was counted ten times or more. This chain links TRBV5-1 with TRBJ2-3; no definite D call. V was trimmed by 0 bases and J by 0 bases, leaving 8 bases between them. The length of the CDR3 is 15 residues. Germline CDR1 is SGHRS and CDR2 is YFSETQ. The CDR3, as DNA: TGCGCCAGCAGCTTGGAGACACTTAGCACAGATACGCAGTATTTT. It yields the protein CASSLETLSTDTQYF.

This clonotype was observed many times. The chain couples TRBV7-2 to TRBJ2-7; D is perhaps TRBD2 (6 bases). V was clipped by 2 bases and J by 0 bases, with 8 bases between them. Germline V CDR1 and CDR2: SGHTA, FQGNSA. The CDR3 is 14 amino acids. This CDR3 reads CASSLIGSSYEQYV. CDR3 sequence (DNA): TGTGCCAGCAGCTTAATCGGGAGCTCCTACGAGCAGTACGTC.

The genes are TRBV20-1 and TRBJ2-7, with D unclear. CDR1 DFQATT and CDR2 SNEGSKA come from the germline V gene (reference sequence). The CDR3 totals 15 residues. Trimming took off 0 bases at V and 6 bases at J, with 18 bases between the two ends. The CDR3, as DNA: TGCAGTGCTAGAGATCTTTCCAGTACATCGGGCGAGCAGTACTTC. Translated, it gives CSARDLSSTSGEQYF.

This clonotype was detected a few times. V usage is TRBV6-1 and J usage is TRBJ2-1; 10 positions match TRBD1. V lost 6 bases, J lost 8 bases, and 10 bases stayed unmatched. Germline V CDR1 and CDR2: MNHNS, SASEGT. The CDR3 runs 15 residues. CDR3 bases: TGTGCCAGCAGGCCCCGGGACAGGGGTTACCATGAGCAGTTCTTC. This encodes CASRPRDRGYHEQFF.

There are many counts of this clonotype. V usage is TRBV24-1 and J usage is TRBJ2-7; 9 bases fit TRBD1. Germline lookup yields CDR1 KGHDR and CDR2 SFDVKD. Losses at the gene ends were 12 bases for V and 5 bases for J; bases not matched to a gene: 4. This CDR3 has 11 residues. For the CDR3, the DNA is TGTGCCGCGGGACAGGGACACGAGCAGTACTTC. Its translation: CAAGQGHEQYF.

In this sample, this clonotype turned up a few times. The DNA of the CDR3 is TGTGCCAGCAGTGACAGGGTGCTCGCAGATACGCAGTATTTT. It encodes CASSDRVLADTQYF. This chain uses TRBV2 with TRBJ2-3, with D tentatively TRBD1 (5 bases). Germline V gives CDR1 SNHLY, CDR2 FYNNEI. V shed 3 bases and J shed 4 bases, with 11 bases lying between them. The CDR3 spans 14 residues.

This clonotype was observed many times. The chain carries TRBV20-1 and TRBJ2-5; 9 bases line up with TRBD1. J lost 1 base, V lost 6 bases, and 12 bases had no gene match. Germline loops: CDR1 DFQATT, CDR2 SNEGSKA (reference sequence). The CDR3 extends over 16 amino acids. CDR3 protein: CSAPREDRGSQETQYF. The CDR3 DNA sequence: TGCAGTGCGCCTAGGGAGGACAGGGGATCCCAAGAGACCCAGTACTTC.

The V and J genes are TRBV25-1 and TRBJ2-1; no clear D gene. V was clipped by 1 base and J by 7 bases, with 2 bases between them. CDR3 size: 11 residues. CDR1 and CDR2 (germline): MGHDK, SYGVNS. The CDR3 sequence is CASSEWNEQFF. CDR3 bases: TGTGCCAGCAGTGAATGGAATGAGCAGTTCTTC.

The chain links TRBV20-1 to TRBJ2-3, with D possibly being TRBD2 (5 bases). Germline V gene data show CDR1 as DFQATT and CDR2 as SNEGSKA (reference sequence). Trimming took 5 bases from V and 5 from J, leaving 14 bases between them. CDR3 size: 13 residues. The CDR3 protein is CSAPLVGVDTQYF. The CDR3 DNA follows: TGCAGTGCTCCCCTGGTGGGAGTAGATACGCAGTATTTT.

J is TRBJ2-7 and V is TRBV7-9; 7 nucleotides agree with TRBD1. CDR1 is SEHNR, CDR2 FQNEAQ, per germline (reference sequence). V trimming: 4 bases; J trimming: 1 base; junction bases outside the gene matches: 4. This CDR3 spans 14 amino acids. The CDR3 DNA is TGTGCCAGCAGCTCGCCAGGGGGTTCCTACGAGCAGTACTTC. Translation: CASSSPGGSYEQYF.

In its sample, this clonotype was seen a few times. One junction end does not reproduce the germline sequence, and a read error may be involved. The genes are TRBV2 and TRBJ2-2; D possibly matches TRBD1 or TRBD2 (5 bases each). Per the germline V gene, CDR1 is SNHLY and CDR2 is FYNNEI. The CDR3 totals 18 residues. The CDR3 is CAISAYERGDYGTGELFF. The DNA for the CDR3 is TGTGCCATCAGTGCTTACGAAAGGGGAGACTACGGCACCGGGGAGCTGTTTTTT.

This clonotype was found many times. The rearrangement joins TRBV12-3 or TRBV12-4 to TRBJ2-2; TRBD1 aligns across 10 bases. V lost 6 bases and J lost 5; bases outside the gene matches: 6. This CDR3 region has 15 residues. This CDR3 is CASSSRDRGTGELFF. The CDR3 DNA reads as TGTGCCAGCAGCTCCCGGGACAGGGGAACCGGGGAGCTGTTTTTT.

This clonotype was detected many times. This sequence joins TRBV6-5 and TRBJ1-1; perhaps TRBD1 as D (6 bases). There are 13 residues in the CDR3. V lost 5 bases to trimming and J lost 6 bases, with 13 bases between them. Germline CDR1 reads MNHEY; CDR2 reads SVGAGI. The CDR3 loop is CASSNRVKAEAFF. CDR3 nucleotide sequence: TGTGCCAGCAGTAACAGGGTAAAGGCTGAAGCTTTCTTT.